The 30 T cell receptor beta chains reported below all come from one sample, sequenced in a study of control samples from healthy donors and cancer patients (dated by TCRdb to the early 2020s). To prepare the library, the immunoSEQ multiplex PCR assay was applied. TCRdb's version of the immuneACCESS table is confined to in-frame rearrangements and falls short of the full clone set. An unresolved V gene accounts for under half of the shortfall where checked; the remainder is of unknown origin. The sample table contains some 150,000 clones; only one count was recorded for roughly 95% of them. The ten largest clonotypes hold approximately 1% of the sample. Sequenced: blood. These TCRs come from a woman in her twenties or thirties in good health.

The chain links TRBV7-9 to TRBJ1-1; 8 bases line up with TRBD1. Germline CDR1 reads SEHNR; CDR2 reads FQNEAQ (reference sequence). The CDR3 is 16 amino acids. V was clipped by 5 bases and J by 0 bases; unmatched bases: 8. The CDR3 coding sequence is TGTGCCAGCAGCGTTGGACAGGGTTATATGAACACTGAAGCTTTCTTT. Amino acids: CASSVGQGYMNTEAFF.

J is TRBJ2-7 and V is TRBV6-5, with D hard to call. The V gene lost 0 bases and the J gene lost 2 bases, with 11 bases spanning the gap. The germline CDR1 and CDR2 sequences are MNHEY and SVGAGI. The CDR3 sequence is 15 residues long. DNA for the CDR3: TGTGCCAGCAGTTACTCCGCCCTAGGAACCTACGAGCAGTACTTC. Translated, it gives CASSYSALGTYEQYF.

The V gene is TRBV30, the J gene TRBJ2-7; TRBD1 aligns across 7 bases. V gave up 0 bases and J gave up 2 bases; unmatched junction bases: 1. Germline V gene data show CDR1 as GTSNPN and CDR2 as SVGIG (reference sequence). CDR3 length: 13 residues. CDR3 DNA: TGTGCCTGGAGTGTCGACAGGGCCTACGAGCAGTACTTC. This encodes CAWSVDRAYEQYF.

The rearrangement links TRBV15 to TRBJ2-7; TRBD1 is a possible D gene (6 bases). The CDR3 totals 15 residues. V gave up 0 bases and J gave up 5 bases, with 14 bases separating them. Germline loops: CDR1 LNHNV, CDR2 YYDKDF (reference sequence). CDR3 protein: CATSRDFSRGNEQYF. The CDR3 DNA follows: TGTGCCACCAGCAGAGACTTTAGCAGGGGTAACGAGCAGTACTTC.

For the CDR3, the DNA is TGCGCCAGCAGCTTGGACATCAGGTGGTATAATTCACCCCTCCACTTT. This sequence encodes CASSLDIRWYNSPLHF. The V gene is TRBV5-1, the J gene TRBJ1-6, with D hard to call. CDR3 size: 16 residues. Trimming removed 0 bases from V and 4 bases from J, with 11 bases in between. Germline V gene data show CDR1 as SGHRS and CDR2 as YFSETQ. Looking up the rest from reference TRBV5-1 and TRBJ1-6 gives the full variable domain: KAGVTQTPRYLIKTRGQQVTLSCSPISGHRSVSWYQQTPGQGLQFLFEYFSETQRNKGNFPGRFSGRQFSNSRSEMNVSTLELGDSALYLCASSLDIRWYNSPLHFGNGTRLTVT.

The CDR3 coding sequence is TGCGCCAGCAGCCAAGTGGTGCGGGGTGGAGAGACCCAGTACTTC. It codes for CASSQVVRGGETQYF. The V call is TRBV4-1, the J call TRBJ2-5; D might be TRBD2 (6 bases). Germline assignment: CDR1 MGHRA and CDR2 YSYEKL. The CDR3 is 15 amino acids. V was cut by 1 base and J by 4 bases, with 13 bases left in between.

The chain recombines TRBV20-1 with TRBJ2-5; TRBD2 might be the D (7 bases). CDR1 and CDR2 from the germline V gene are DFQATT and SNEGSKA (reference sequence). The ends were cut back, 3 bases at V and 0 bases at J, with 17 bases in the middle. This CDR3 is 16 amino acids long. The CDR3 loop is CSASAVRGPNQETQYF. The CDR3 region has the DNA TGCAGTGCTAGTGCTGTGCGGGGGCCAAACCAAGAGACCCAGTACTTC.

V and J are TRBV12-3 or TRBV12-4 and TRBJ1-5; D remains ambiguous. This CDR3 contains 12 residues. V was cut by 6 bases and J by 5 bases, with 8 bases left in between. The CDR3 region has the DNA TGTGCCAGCAGCCTGCCCCATCAGCCCCAGCATTTT. Translated, it gives CASSLPHQPQHF.

The chain combines TRBV28 with TRBJ2-3, with D perhaps being TRBD1 or TRBD2 (5 bases each). The CDR3 is 17 residues long. CDR1 is MDHEN, CDR2 SYDVKM, per germline. V was pared by 10 bases and J by 2 bases, with 25 bases between. This chain's CDR3 is CAITGTQDPTSTDTQYF. DNA of the CDR3: TGTGCCATCACCGGGACCCAGGACCCCACCTCCACAGATACGCAGTATTTT.

The V gene is TRBV6-2 or TRBV6-3, the J gene TRBJ2-7, with a possible D match to TRBD1 (5 bases). From germline, CDR1 is MNHEY and CDR2 SVGEGT. Deletions cut 0 bases from V and 1 base from J, with 7 bases between. The CDR3 loop spans 14 amino acids. The CDR3: CASSYSTASYEQYF. CDR3 coding DNA: TGTGCCAGCAGTTACTCGACAGCTTCCTACGAGCAGTACTTC.

The rearrangement joins TRBV28 to TRBJ1-4; tentatively, D is TRBD1 (5 bases). Germline loops: CDR1 MDHEN, CDR2 SYDVKM. Deletions cut 5 bases from V and 0 bases from J, with 10 bases between. CDR3 size: 15 residues. The CDR3 DNA reads as TGTGCCAGCAGTGATCGGGGCGCAACTAATGAAAAACTGTTTTTT. It encodes CASSDRGATNEKLFF.

The chain recombines TRBV5-5 with TRBJ2-3, with D perhaps TRBD1 (5 bases). CDR1 is SGHKS, CDR2 YYEKEE, per germline (reference sequence). The CDR3 length is 15 residues. The germline V and J ends were trimmed by 4 bases and 2 bases, with 14 bases remaining between them. The DNA for the CDR3 is TGTGCCAGCAGCCGAGGACATGGAGCCACAGATACGCAGTATTTT. Its protein product is CASSRGHGATDTQYF.

V and J are TRBV4-1 and TRBJ1-4, with TRBD1 identical over 8 bases. V gave up 2 bases and J gave up 15 bases; unmatched junction bases: 11. The CDR3 is 14 residues long. Germline-derived CDR1 and CDR2 are MGHRA and YSYEKL. Written as DNA, the CDR3 is TGCGCCAGCAGCCAACCGGGACAGGCAAGGTTAATGTTTTTT. Amino acid sequence: CASSQPGQARLMFF.

The chain combines TRBV6-5 with TRBJ2-7; D might be TRBD1 (6 bases). The CDR3 totals 14 residues. Trimming pared 6 bases from V and 3 bases from J, leaving 15 bases between. Looked up from germline, CDR1 is MNHEY and CDR2 is SVGAGI. The CDR3 is CASRHRTAHYEQYF. CDR3 nucleotide sequence: TGTGCCAGCAGACACCGGACAGCCCACTACGAGCAGTACTTC.

This chain joins TRBV7-2 and TRBJ2-1, with D perhaps matching TRBD1 (6 bases). The length of the CDR3 is 15 residues. The germline CDR1 and CDR2 sequences are SGHTA and FQGNSA. V lost 5 bases and J 7 bases, leaving 18 bases between the germline ends. CDR3 DNA sequence: TGTGCCAGCAGCCCCAATGCACAGGGAAGGAATGAGCAGTTCTTC. It codes for CASSPNAQGRNEQFF. The complete variable domain, with remaining parts taken from reference TRBV7-2 and TRBJ2-1, reads GAGVSQSPSNKVTEKGKDVELRCDPISGHTALYWYRQSLGQGLEFLIYFQGNSAPDKSGLPSDRFSAERTGGSVSTLTIQRTQQEDSAVYLCASSPNAQGRNEQFFGPGTRLTVL.

The V gene is TRBV7-9, the J gene TRBJ2-5; possibly TRBD1 or TRBD2 for D (6 bases each). Trimming cost V 5 bases and J 4 bases, with 20 bases left between them. Germline V gene data show CDR1 as SEHNR and CDR2 as FQNEAQ (reference sequence). The length of the CDR3 is 16 residues. The CDR3 protein is CASSGRGPGASETQYF. In DNA, the CDR3 is TGTGCCAGCAGCGGTAGGGGCCCGGGGGCGTCAGAGACCCAGTACTTC.

Concerning this clone itself: An end of the junction does not agree with germline; a read error may underlie this. V usage is TRBV7-7 and J usage is TRBJ2-1; D might be TRBD2 (6 bases). The CDR3 has 19 amino acids. CDR1 and CDR2 (germline): SSHAT, FNYEAQ (reference sequence). In nucleotides, the CDR3 is TGTGCTAGCAGCAAGGCCCCGATGGGTGTGGCGGGACTCAACAATGAGCAGTTCTTC. This codes for CASSKAPMGVAGLNNEQFF.

The rearrangement joins TRBV5-1 to TRBJ2-5; D is unclear. V was trimmed by 1 base and J by 5 bases, leaving 12 bases between them. CDR3 length: 14 amino acids. Germline lookup yields CDR1 SGHRS and CDR2 YFSETQ. The CDR3 DNA follows: TGCGCCAGCAGCTTGTACGGCTATGAGGAGACCCAGTACTTC. Translating it yields CASSLYGYEETQYF. Supplemented by reference TRBV5-1 and TRBJ2-5, the full variable domain reads KAGVTQTPRYLIKTRGQQVTLSCSPISGHRSVSWYQQTPGQGLQFLFEYFSETQRNKGNFPGRFSGRQFSNSRSEMNVSTLELGDSALYLCASSLYGYEETQYFGPGTRLLVL.

This clone occurred once. The chain combines TRBV15 with TRBJ2-7, with D perhaps matching TRBD2 (6 bases). Trimming shortened V by 3 bases and J by 6 bases, and 12 bases separated the two germline ends. Germline V gene data show CDR1 as LNHNV and CDR2 as YYDKDF (reference sequence). The CDR3 has 13 residues. In DNA, the CDR3 is TGTGCCACCAGCAGGGACTACGGGGGCGAGCAGTACTTC. This gives the protein CATSRDYGGEQYF.

V and J are TRBV7-9 and TRBJ2-1; a possible D gene is TRBD1 (6 bases). CDR3 length equals 15 residues. Germline loops: CDR1 SEHNR, CDR2 FQNEAQ (reference sequence). The V gene lost 3 bases and the J gene lost 7 bases, with 16 bases spanning the gap. In DNA form, the CDR3 reads TGTGCCAGCAGCTTCGACAGGCATCAAACTAATGAGCAGTTCTTC. It encodes CASSFDRHQTNEQFF.

This rearrangement joins TRBV7-2 to TRBJ2-7; D is ambiguous. Trimming took 1 base from V and 4 from J, leaving 11 bases between them. Germline V gives CDR1 SGHTA, CDR2 FQGNSA. The CDR3 sequence is 14 residues long. Written as DNA, the CDR3 is TGTGCCAGCAGCTTAGTTGGCCGCCGTTACGAGCAGTACTTC. Its translation is CASSLVGRRYEQYF.

The gene calls are TRBV3-1 (or the pseudogene TRBV3-2) and TRBJ2-3; the D gene is possibly TRBD1 (6 bases). CDR3 size: 14 residues. CDR1 is LGHDT, CDR2 YNNKEL, per germline (reference sequence). Trimming left V 1 base short and J 3 bases short, with 8 bases between. CDR3 nucleotide sequence: TGTGCCAGCAGCCAAGGGGGGCTGACAGATACGCAGTATTTT. Translation: CASSQGGLTDTQYF.

V gene TRBV5-6 combines with J gene TRBJ2-2; D unclear. Germline values: CDR1 SGHDT, CDR2 YYEEEE. V lost 5 bases, J lost 2 bases, and 10 bases lay in between. The CDR3 sequence is 14 residues long. The CDR3 loop reads CASSSGFNTGELFF. As DNA, the CDR3 is TGTGCCAGCAGTTCCGGGTTTAACACCGGGGAGCTGTTTTTT.

This chain connects TRBV5-1 to TRBJ1-4, with D uncertain. The V end was cut by 2 bases, the J end by 4 bases, with 9 bases between. CDR1 SGHRS and CDR2 YFSETQ come from the germline V gene. The CDR3 totals 14 residues. The CDR3 loop reads CASSFRESNEKLFF. CDR3 nucleotides: TGCGCCAGCAGCTTCCGGGAAAGTAATGAAAAACTGTTTTTT.

In its sample, this clone was seen once. The V and J genes are TRBV28 and TRBJ2-7; TRBD2 agrees at 12 bases. Germline CDR1 reads MDHEN; CDR2 reads SYDVKM. The trim removed 6 bases at V and 13 bases at J, leaving 13 bases unmatched. The CDR3 runs 14 residues. The CDR3 DNA is TGTGCCAGCAGGACCGCGCGGACTAGCGGGGTGGGTTACTTC. Its protein product is CASRTARTSGVGYF.

This chain connects TRBV19 to TRBJ2-1; TRBD2 might be the D (6 bases). The CDR3 spans 16 residues. CDR1 and CDR2 (germline): LNHDA, SQIVND (reference sequence). V lost 5 bases, J lost 5 bases, and 19 bases lay in between. The DNA for the CDR3 is TGTGCCAGTAGTCCCCGCGGGGCTCCGGACCACAATGAGCAGTTCTTC. Protein product: CASSPRGAPDHNEQFF.

With regard to this clone: The same CDR3 is also encoded by other DNA sequences in this sample. The chain joins TRBV28 to TRBJ2-7, with 7 bases aligning to TRBD2. J lost 2 bases, V lost 2 bases, and 6 bases had no gene match. The CDR3 loop spans 15 amino acids. CDR1 is MDHEN, CDR2 SYDVKM, per germline. CDR3 DNA sequence: TGTGCCAGCAGTTTACTGGGGGGAGGGACCTACGAGCAGTACTTC. This gives the protein CASSLLGGGTYEQYF.

The chain is built from TRBV11-2 and TRBJ1-1; D gene uncertain. The CDR3 has 14 amino acids. The V end was cut by 1 base, the J end by 1 base, with 7 bases between. CDR1 SGHAT and CDR2 FQNNGV come from the germline V gene. The CDR3 loop is CASSLARSNTEAFF. The CDR3, as DNA: TGTGCCAGCAGCTTAGCCCGGTCGAACACTGAAGCTTTCTTT.

The chain is built from TRBV4-2 and TRBJ2-1; D gene unclear. Germline V lookup: CDR1 LGHNA, CDR2 YNFKEQ. V was shortened by 4 bases and J by 9 bases, with 10 bases between the two germline ends. The length of the CDR3 is 12 residues. The CDR3 region is CASSRTVSEQFF. The DNA of the CDR3 is TGTGCCAGCAGCCGAACCGTGAGTGAGCAGTTCTTC.

J is TRBJ2-2 and V is TRBV19; TRBD1 or TRBD2 may be the D gene (7 bases each). Germline CDR1 LNHDA, CDR2 SQIVND (reference sequence). The CDR3 has 16 residues. The V end lost 7 bases, the J end lost 5 bases, and 20 bases lay between the germline ends. CDR3 bases: TGTGCCAGTACCATAGAAGGCAGGGGGGGTACCGGGGAGCTGTTTTTT. This encodes CASTIEGRGGTGELFF.